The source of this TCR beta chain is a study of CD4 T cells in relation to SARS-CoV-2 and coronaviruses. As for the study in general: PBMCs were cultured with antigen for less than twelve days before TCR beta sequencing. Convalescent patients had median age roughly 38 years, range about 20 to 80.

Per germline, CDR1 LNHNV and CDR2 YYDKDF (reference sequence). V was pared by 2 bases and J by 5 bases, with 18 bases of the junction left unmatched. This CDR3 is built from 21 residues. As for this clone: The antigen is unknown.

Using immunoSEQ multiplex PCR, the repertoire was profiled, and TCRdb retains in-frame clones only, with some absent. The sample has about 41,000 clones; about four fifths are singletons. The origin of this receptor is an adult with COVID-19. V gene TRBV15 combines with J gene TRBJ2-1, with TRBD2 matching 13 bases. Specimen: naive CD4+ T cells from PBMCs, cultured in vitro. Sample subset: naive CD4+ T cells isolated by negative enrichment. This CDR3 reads CATSRRLAGGQWSGLNNEQFF. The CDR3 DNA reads TGTGCCACCAGCAGAAGACTAGCGGGAGGACAGTGGTCGGGGCTGAACAATGAGCAGTTCTTC.